The TCR beta chain described here comes from a study of blood T cells in healthy people across ages. The sample holds a few counts of this clonotype. Its antigen remains unidentified. Notes on the study in general: Diversity figures derived from one million T cells were judged to underestimate the true value.

The CDR3 is made up of 16 amino acids. The germline V gene encodes CDR1 MNHNY and CDR2 SVGAGI (reference sequence). Trimming cost V 6 bases and J 8 bases, with 22 bases left between them. Then a second PCR, running roughly 7 to 12 cycles, was carried out with a sample-barcoded 5' primer and a J-beta primer mix. TCRdb called the 5' RACE reads again in MiXCR, with one record for every CDR3 protein. The sample lists over 1,500,000 distinct CDR3 sequences, about 50% seen once, with about 2.1% in the top ten. Input material: blood. The V gene is TRBV6-6, the J gene TRBJ1-4; D possibly corresponds to TRBD1 (6 bases). The receptor comes from a middle-aged woman in good health. CDR3 DNA: TGTGCCAGCAGCCAAACCGGGACACTTGTTTTAGAAAAACTGTTTTTT. This gives the protein CASSQTGTLVLEKLFF.